This TCR beta chain was captured by sequencing in a study of blood T cells in healthy people across ages. A J-beta primer mix and a sample-barcoded 5' primer were used in a second PCR of roughly 6 to 11 cycles. Tags on each cDNA molecule came from a template-switch adaptor with 12 random nucleotides. TCRdb reprocessed the 5' RACE reads with MiXCR, giving one entry per CDR3 protein. The sample lists some 780,000 distinct CDR3 sequences; roughly three fifths were seen once. The germline V gene has CDR1 SEHNR and CDR2 FQNEAQ (reference sequence). The CDR3 is 15 residues long. The V end was cut by 0 bases, the J end by 1 base, with 9 bases between.

Sequencing used blood. This receptor was obtained from a man in his forties in good health. V usage is TRBV7-9 and J usage is TRBJ1-1; D unclear. The CDR3 coding sequence is TGTGCCAGCAGCTTAGCGCTGGCGGGGAACACTGAAGCTTTCTTT. Its translation: CASSLALAGNTEAFF.